This TCR beta chain emerged from a study of Graves' ophthalmopathy and Graves' hyperthyroidism. Germline assignment: CDR1 MGHRA and CDR2 YSYEKL. The V and J ends lost 4 bases and 3 bases respectively, with 15 bases between them. CDR3 length: 15 amino acids. The table lists this clonotype with many counts. Amplified material comprised TCR beta CDR3 regions derived from RNA transcripts. First-round RT-PCR relied on HTBI primers, and a second-round multiplex PCR came next. TCRdb itself ran the multiplex PCR reads through MiXCR, one entry per CDR3 protein. The table includes roughly 400,000 distinct CDR3 sequences, about a sixth detected once.

Sequencing input: peripheral blood. This clonotype was sampled from an adult woman with stable Graves' hyperthyroidism. The rearrangement uses TRBV4-1 and TRBJ1-2; tentatively, D is TRBD1 (5 bases). CDR3 protein: CASSRQKGFDYGYTF. CDR3 sequence (DNA): TGCGCCAGCAGCCGACAGAAGGGGTTCGACTATGGCTACACCTTC.